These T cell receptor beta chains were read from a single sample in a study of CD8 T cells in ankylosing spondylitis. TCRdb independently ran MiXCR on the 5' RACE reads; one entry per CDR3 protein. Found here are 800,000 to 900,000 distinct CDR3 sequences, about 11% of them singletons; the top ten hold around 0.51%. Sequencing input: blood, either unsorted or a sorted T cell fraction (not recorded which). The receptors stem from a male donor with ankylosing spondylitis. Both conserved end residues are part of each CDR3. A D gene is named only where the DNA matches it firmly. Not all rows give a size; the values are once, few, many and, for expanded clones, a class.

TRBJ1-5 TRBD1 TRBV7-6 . CASSLTDSDRGNQPQHF TGTGCCAGCAGCTTAACAGACTCGGACAGGGGCAATCAGCCCCAGCATTTT
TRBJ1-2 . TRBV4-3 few CASSRALSGFHGYTF TGCGCCAGCAGCCGCGCACTGTCAGGGTTCCATGGCTACACCTTC
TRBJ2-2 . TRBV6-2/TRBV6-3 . CASSYGSGRVTGELFF TGTGCCAGCAGTTACGGGTCGGGACGGGTCACCGGGGAGCTGTTTTTT
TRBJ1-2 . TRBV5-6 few CASNSEALRGYGYTF TGTGCCAGCAACTCCGAGGCACTTCGAGGCTATGGCTACACCTTC
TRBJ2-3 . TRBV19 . CASSMTWDFTDTQYF TGTGCCAGTAGTATGACCTGGGATTTCACAGATACGCAGTATTTT
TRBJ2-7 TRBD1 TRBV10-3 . CAISDRGQGIGEQYF TGTGCCATCAGTGACCGAGGACAGGGTATAGGGGAGCAGTACTTC
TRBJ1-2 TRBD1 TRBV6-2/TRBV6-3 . CASGETGVYGYTF TGTGCCAGCGGCGAGACAGGGGTCTATGGCTACACCTTC
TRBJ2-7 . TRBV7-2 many CASSLNQHEQYF TGTGCCAGCAGCTTAAATCAGCACGAGCAGTACTTC
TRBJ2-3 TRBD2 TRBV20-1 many CSAQSGSADTQYF TGCAGTGCTCAAAGCGGGAGCGCAGATACGCAGTATTTT
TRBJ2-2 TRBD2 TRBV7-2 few CASSRTRRALSGELFF TGTGCCAGCAGCCGGACTAGGAGGGCCCTGAGCGGGGAGCTGTTTTTT
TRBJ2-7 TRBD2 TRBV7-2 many CASSLGLAGVYEQYF TGTGCCAGCAGCTTGGGACTAGCGGGAGTCTACGAGCAGTACTTC
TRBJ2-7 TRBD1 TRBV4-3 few CASSQEPIGTDEQYF TGCGCCAGCAGCCAAGAACCCATAGGGACAGACGAGCAGTACTTC
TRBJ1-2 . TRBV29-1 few CSVEEPGIYGYTF TGCAGCGTTGAAGAGCCAGGGATCTATGGCTACACCTTC
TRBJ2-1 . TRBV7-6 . CASSQGLNEQFF TGTGCCAGCAGCCAGGGCCTCAATGAGCAGTTCTTC
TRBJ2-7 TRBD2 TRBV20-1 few CSPALGRGSYEQYF TGCAGTCCCGCTCTGGGGAGGGGCTCCTACGAGCAGTACTTC
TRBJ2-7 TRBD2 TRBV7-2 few CASSLSWGAGEGEQYF TGTGCCAGCAGCTTATCTTGGGGAGCGGGAGAGGGCGAGCAGTACTTC
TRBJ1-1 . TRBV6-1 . CASSPQDGSTEAFF TGTGCCAGCAGTCCTCAAGATGGGAGCACTGAAGCTTTCTTT
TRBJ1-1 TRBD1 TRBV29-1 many CSARSGTEWYTEAFF TGCAGCGCACGCTCCGGGACAGAATGGTACACTGAAGCTTTCTTT